This TCR beta chain stems from a study of T cell responses to AZD1222 COVID-19 vaccine. Findings and caveats of the study: Repertoires were sampled only after the peak T cell response. Once two AZD1222 doses were given, Spike-specific TCR breadth and depth went up. Per reports, nearly half of all spike-specific TCRs target regions that are unmutated in variants. There were mostly white British donors and more females than males, and clonal diversity was possibly underestimated.

This clone was observed a single time. As yet, its antigen is unknown. The CDR3 is made up of 18 amino acids. The germline gives CDR1 SEHNR, CDR2 FQNEAQ (reference sequence). V was clipped by 1 base and J by 10 bases; unmatched bases: 18. The data were produced by immunoSEQ multiplex PCR, yet TCRdb's version contains in-frame clones alone and is incomplete. The sample carries 100,000 to 150,000 clones, about 89% recorded once. The chain couples TRBV7-9 to TRBJ2-1, with 8 bases lining up with TRBD1. The sequenced sample was peripheral blood, obtained on day 0 of AZD1222 vaccination. This TCR was sampled from an adult in good health. The CDR3 here is CASSLGRGAGGDYREQFF. Written as DNA, the CDR3 is TGTGCCAGCAGCTTAGGTAGAGGAGCAGGGGGCGATTATCGGGAGCAGTTCTTC.